This record looks at one T cell receptor beta chain sequence and its context. Its antigen is undetermined. The entry originates in a study of T cell repertoires in cytomegalovirus infection. Background on the study: CMV infection and matching HLA type were both indicated by public TCR beta signatures.

One entry per CDR3 protein, called by TCRdb with MiXCR from the reads. The sample consists of more than 250,000 distinct CDR3 sequences, approximately 25% of them appearing once. The TCR sequence derives from a human donor in good health (CMV status not recorded). Some clones in this sample may be carry-over from other donors' samples. The sample consisted of cultured PBMCs, taken from culture after CMV antigen stimulation.

CDR3 loop: CASSSDPYSRAQYF. In DNA, the CDR3 is TGTGCCAGCAGCTCCGACCCATACTCAAGGGCACAGTACTTC. This chain links TRBV7-2 with TRBJ2-7, with D hard to call. Per the germline V gene, CDR1 is SGHTA and CDR2 is FQGNSA. The CDR3 is 14 residues long. Trimming stripped 4 bases from V and 10 bases from J, with 20 bases between.